One sample yielded the 2 T cell receptor beta chains listed below, sequenced in a study of T cell responses to AZD1222 COVID-19 vaccine. The protocol was immunoSEQ multiplex PCR, while the TCRdb copy is restricted to in-frame clones and leaves out a portion. In the table there are some 200,000 clones, more than 80% of which are singletons. The sequencing here drew on peripheral blood, taken on day 0 of AZD1222 vaccination. The receptor set was obtained from an adult in good health.

The CDR3 sequence: CASSLVGSYEQYF. As DNA, the CDR3 is TGCGCCAGCAGCTTGGTAGGATCCTACGAGCAGTACTTC. This chain links TRBV5-1 with TRBJ2-7; D is ambiguous. V dropped 0 bases and J dropped 1 base, with 5 bases sitting between them. Germline CDR1 is SGHRS and CDR2 is YFSETQ. The CDR3 loop spans 13 amino acids.

The chain carries TRBV2 and TRBJ2-7; D ambiguous. Germline V lookup: CDR1 SNHLY, CDR2 FYNNEI. Trimming took off 3 bases at V and 7 bases at J, with 7 bases between the two ends. The CDR3 length is 11 residues. CDR3 sequence reads: CASSERREQYF. The DNA for the CDR3 is TGTGCCAGCAGTGAGAGGCGGGAGCAGTACTTC.